The 31 T cell receptor beta chains below were found in one sample sequenced in a study of blood T cell repertoires in COVID-19. Clones were read by immunoSEQ multiplex PCR, and TCRdb kept only the in-frame ones, dropping some. The profile shows 200,000 or so clones, about four fifths of them singletons. Input material: PBMCs or T cells enriched from blood (not recorded which). These receptors all stem from a man aged 35-49 years who had recovered from COVID-19.

This sequence joins TRBV5-1 and TRBJ1-1; D uncertain. The length of the CDR3 is 14 residues. The V end lost 0 bases, the J end lost 8 bases, and 14 bases lay between the germline ends. The germline V gene has CDR1 SGHRS and CDR2 YFSETQ. The CDR3 DNA reads as TGCGCCAGCAGCTTGGGATCGGGGTCCGGGGAAGCTTTCTTT. Its translation is CASSLGSGSGEAFF.

The sample holds a few counts of this clone. An end of the junction differs from the germline gene, which may be a read error. The V and J genes are TRBV28 and TRBJ1-2; D perhaps matches TRBD1 (5 bases). The CDR3 sequence is 13 residues long. Per the germline V gene, CDR1 is MDHEN and CDR2 is SYDVKM. This chain's CDR3 is CASSWVGEAGPFF. In DNA form, the CDR3 reads TGTGCCAGCAGTTGGGTGGGTGAGGCAGGGCCCTTCTTC.

The chain employs TRBV6-1 and TRBJ1-2, with no clear D. CDR1 is MNHNS and CDR2 is SASEGT in the germline V gene. The CDR3 length is 12 residues. The ends were cut back, 1 base at V and 8 bases at J, with 8 bases in the middle. CDR3 sequence reads: CASSEDEFGYTF. CDR3 sequence (DNA): TGTGCCAGCAGTGAAGATGAGTTCGGCTACACCTTC.

This clone was counted a few times. This chain connects TRBV7-6 to TRBJ2-7; D gene unclear. Germline loops: CDR1 SGHVS, CDR2 FNYEAQ. This CDR3 is built from 14 residues. Trimming cost V 5 bases and J 0 bases, with 11 bases left between them. The CDR3 bases are TGTGCCAGCAGCACCAATCAGGACTCCTACGAGCAGTACTTC. Its protein is CASSTNQDSYEQYF.

V and J are TRBV7-7 and TRBJ2-1; D might be TRBD1 (5 bases). Trimming removed 5 bases at V and 10 bases at J, with 15 bases between. The germline V gene has CDR1 SSHAT and CDR2 FNYEAQ (reference sequence). The CDR3 runs 13 residues. CDR3 sequence: CASSRFGASEQFF. CDR3 in DNA: TGTGCCAGCAGCCGATTTGGGGCATCGGAGCAGTTCTTC.

This clone has a handful of counts. Other DNA variants within this sample encode the same CDR3. The J gene is TRBJ1-2, the V gene TRBV5-1; D is perhaps TRBD1 (6 bases). This CDR3 is 14 amino acids long. Per germline, CDR1 SGHRS and CDR2 YFSETQ. V was cut by 0 bases and J by 4 bases, with 10 bases left in between. Here the CDR3 DNA reads TGCGCCAGCAGCTTGGCCGGACAGAGCTATGGCTACACCTTC. This translates into CASSLAGQSYGYTF.

The V and J genes are TRBV28 and TRBJ1-4; the D is unclear. Trimming pared 3 bases from V and 5 bases from J, leaving 13 bases between. The CDR3 runs 15 residues. Looked up from germline, CDR1 is MDHEN and CDR2 is SYDVKM. The CDR3 loop reads CASSFPRTENEKLFF. The CDR3 nucleotides read TGTGCCAGCAGTTTCCCTCGGACTGAGAATGAAAAACTGTTTTTT.

The chain employs TRBV7-2 and TRBJ2-1, with D tentatively TRBD2 (5 bases). Deletions cut 0 bases from V and 0 bases from J, with 6 bases between. The CDR3 runs 15 residues. CDR1 is SGHTA and CDR2 is FQGNSA in the germline V gene. The CDR3 loop reads CASSLAGSSYNEQFF. In DNA, the CDR3 is TGTGCCAGCAGCTTAGCAGGGAGCTCCTACAATGAGCAGTTCTTC.

A remark on this clone: A much larger clonotype is one base distant, so this may be a read error. J is TRBJ2-7 and V is TRBV15; D may be TRBD1 (5 bases). Trimming removed 2 bases from V and 0 bases from J, with 17 bases in between. Germline V gene data show CDR1 as LNHNV and CDR2 as YYDKDF (reference sequence). The CDR3 spans 17 residues. CDR3 sequence (DNA): TGTGCCACCAGCAGAATCTTCAACAGGCGTTTCTCCTACGAGCAGTACTTC. Encoded protein: CATSRIFNRRFSYEQYF.

The CDR3 coding sequence is TGTGCCAGCTCACCAGAGGTATCCGACTATGGCTACACCTTC. It specifies CASSPEVSDYGYTF. The chain couples TRBV18 to TRBJ1-2, with D hard to call. Trimming took 2 bases from V and 3 from J, leaving 10 bases between them. There are 14 residues in the CDR3. Germline assignment: CDR1 KGHSH and CDR2 LQKENI. Variable domain in full (rest from reference TRBV18 and TRBJ1-2): NAGVMQNPRHLVRRRGQEARLRCSPMKGHSHVYWYRQLPEEGLKFMVYLQKENIIDESGMPKERFSAEFPKEGPSILRIQQVVRGDSAAYFCASSPEVSDYGYTFGSGTRLTVV.

The chain links TRBV4-1 to TRBJ1-4; 9 positions agree with TRBD1. The V and J ends lost 3 bases and 7 bases, in that order; junction bases with no gene match: 6. Per germline, CDR1 MGHRA and CDR2 YSYEKL. The CDR3 is 15 residues long. The CDR3 region has the DNA TGCGCCAGCAGCCAGTGGGGACAGGGTAGTGAAAAACTGTTTTTT. The encoded protein is CASSQWGQGSEKLFF.

This clone was seen a single time. This sequence joins TRBV19 and TRBJ1-1; perhaps TRBD1 as D (6 bases). Looked up from germline, CDR1 is LNHDA and CDR2 is SQIVND (reference sequence). This CDR3 spans 14 amino acids. Trimming shortened V by 3 bases and J by 6 bases, and 14 bases separated the two germline ends. The CDR3 DNA sequence: TGTGCCAGTAGTATTGAGGGCAGGGGAGCTGAAGCTTTCTTT. It specifies CASSIEGRGAEAFF.

The V call is TRBV30, the J call TRBJ1-5; D is undetermined. Germline CDR1 and CDR2: GTSNPN and SVGIG (reference sequence). This CDR3 contains 13 residues. Deletions cut 2 bases from V and 3 bases from J, with 8 bases between. The CDR3 coding sequence is TGTGCCTGGAGTCTGGAGTACAATCAGCCCCAGCATTTT. Amino acids: CAWSLEYNQPQHF.

J is TRBJ2-7 and V is TRBV7-3, with a tentative D call TRBD1 (6 bases). Germline V CDR1 and CDR2: SGHTA, FQGTGA. The CDR3 sequence is 15 residues long. Trimming pared 0 bases from V and 2 bases from J, leaving 11 bases between. CDR3 residues: CASSLTGTPTYEQYF. CDR3 in DNA: TGTGCCAGCAGCTTAACCGGGACACCGACCTACGAGCAGTACTTC.

The chain recombines TRBV13 with TRBJ1-1; 7 bases fit TRBD1. Germline V lookup: CDR1 PRHDT, CDR2 FYEKMQ (reference sequence). This CDR3 is 13 amino acids long. V was pared by 7 bases and J by 2 bases, with 4 bases of the junction left unmatched. For the CDR3, the DNA is TGTGCCAGCACGGGACAGCTTAACACTGAAGCTTTCTTT. It translates to CASTGQLNTEAFF. The full variable domain, in which reference TRBV13 and TRBJ1-1 provide the parts outside the CDR3, is AAGVIQSPRHLIKEKRETATLKCYPIPRHDTVYWYQQGPGQDPQFLISFYEKMQSDKGSIPDRFSAQQFSDYHSELNMSSLELGDSALYFCASTGQLNTEAFFGQGTRLTVV.

A note on this clone: A read error may produce the germline difference seen at one junction end. This chain joins TRBV4-1 and TRBJ2-5; 8 positions agree with TRBD2. This CDR3 has 13 amino acids. Per germline, CDR1 MGHRA and CDR2 YSYEKL. CDR3 region: CASSLGGGTEFHF. In DNA, the CDR3 is TGCGCCAGCAGCCTTGGCGGGGGGACCGAATTCCACTTC.

The chain recombines TRBV4-2 with TRBJ2-6, with TRBD1 matching over 9 bases. V was pared by 1 base and J by 0 bases, with 10 bases of the junction left unmatched. The CDR3 is made up of 20 amino acids. Germline values: CDR1 LGHNA, CDR2 YNFKEQ. CDR3 protein: CASSQGQGEPVHSGANVLTF. Here the CDR3 DNA reads TGTGCCAGCAGCCAAGGACAGGGGGAACCAGTCCACTCTGGGGCCAACGTCCTGACTTTC.

This rearrangement joins TRBV27 to TRBJ2-2; unclear D gene. Germline V gives CDR1 MNHEY, CDR2 SMNVEV (reference sequence). The CDR3 is 15 amino acids. Trimming stripped 5 bases from V and 4 bases from J, with 14 bases between. The CDR3 protein is CASSRIGSLTGELFF. Here the CDR3 DNA reads TGTGCCAGCAGTCGAATCGGGTCTCTCACCGGGGAGCTGTTTTTT.

The chain recombines TRBV24-1 with TRBJ2-3; perhaps TRBD1 as D (6 bases). Germline V lookup: CDR1 KGHDR, CDR2 SFDVKD. Trimming cost V 4 bases and J 6 bases, with 19 bases left between them. CDR3 length: 16 amino acids. This CDR3 is CATSDRGGPSSDTQYF. The CDR3 DNA sequence: TGTGCCACCAGTGACCGAGGGGGTCCCTCATCGGATACGCAGTATTTT.

The V gene is TRBV7-9, the J gene TRBJ2-2, with a weak D call TRBD1 (5 bases). The CDR3 is 15 amino acids. V dropped 8 bases and J dropped 1 base, with 14 bases sitting between them. Germline values: CDR1 SEHNR, CDR2 FQNEAQ (reference sequence). The CDR3 nucleotides are TGTGCCAGCGGTTCAGATCAGGGGAACACCGGGGAGCTGTTTTTT. As protein: CASGSDQGNTGELFF.

This rearrangement joins TRBV13 to TRBJ2-7; 8 nucleotides match TRBD1. Unmatched junction bases numbered 7, after V lost 6 bases and J lost 0 bases. Germline V gives CDR1 PRHDT, CDR2 FYEKMQ (reference sequence). The CDR3 consists of 15 residues. The CDR3 bases are TGTGCCAGCAGGCCGACAGGGGCGTCCTCCTACGAGCAGTACTTC. It encodes CASRPTGASSYEQYF.

The genes are TRBV7-2 and TRBJ1-2; D remains unclear. CDR3 length: 14 amino acids. The ends were cut back, 1 base at V and 7 bases at J, with 13 bases in the middle. Germline-derived CDR1 and CDR2 are SGHTA and FQGNSA. The CDR3 DNA reads as TGTGCCAGCAGCTTAGACGAAGAGGAGCGTGGCTACACCTTC. Its protein product is CASSLDEEERGYTF.

The rearrangement links TRBV15 to TRBJ2-5; no clear D gene. CDR1 is LNHNV, CDR2 YYDKDF, per germline (reference sequence). Deletions cut 6 bases from V and 3 bases from J, with 14 bases between. This CDR3 is 14 amino acids long. The CDR3 coding sequence is TGTGCCACCAGAGCAGCAGGAAACAAAGAGACCCAGTACTTC. This sequence encodes CATRAAGNKETQYF.

This clone was recorded only once. J is TRBJ2-2 and V is TRBV11-3; tentatively, D is TRBD2 (6 bases). Germline V gene data show CDR1 as SGHNT and CDR2 as YENEEA. Between the trimmed V and J ends, which lost 1 base and 3 bases, there was a span of 9 bases. CDR3 length: 15 amino acids. CDR3 DNA: TGTGCCAGCAGCTTAGCGGGGGTAGACACCGGGGAGCTGTTTTTT. It encodes CASSLAGVDTGELFF.

The chain couples TRBV2 to TRBJ1-1, with 8 nucleotides matching TRBD1. Germline-derived CDR1 and CDR2 are SNHLY and FYNNEI. The CDR3 totals 15 residues. The V segment lost 5 bases and the J segment 1 base; nucleotides outside the gene matches: 6. Here the CDR3 DNA reads TGTGCCAGCAGTACAGGGGGTCGAAGGAACACTGAAGCTTTCTTT. It is translated as CASSTGGRRNTEAFF.

This chain uses TRBV5-5 with TRBJ1-1, with D maybe TRBD1 (5 bases). Trimming stripped 3 bases from V and 1 base from J, with 10 bases between. Per the germline V gene, CDR1 is SGHKS and CDR2 is YYEKEE (reference sequence). This CDR3 has 14 amino acids. As DNA, the CDR3 is TGTGCCAGCAGCTGGGGTAGGGGGAACACTGAAGCTTTCTTT. Translating it yields CASSWGRGNTEAFF.

V gene TRBV5-4 combines with J gene TRBJ1-1; D might be TRBD1 (6 bases). This CDR3 spans 15 amino acids. The V gene's germline CDR1 is SGHNT and CDR2 YYREEE (reference sequence). Deletions cut 2 bases from V and 5 bases from J, with 16 bases between. CDR3 DNA sequence: TGTGCCAGCAGCTTACAGAAGGGGGTTGGGACTGAAGCTTTCTTT. This sequence encodes CASSLQKGVGTEAFF.

The chain recombines TRBV6-2 or TRBV6-3 with TRBJ2-3, with TRBD1 matching 10 bases. With 6 bases clipped from V and 6 bases from J, the junction kept 6 bases outside the gene matches. Germline V gives CDR1 MNHEY, CDR2 SVGEGT. The CDR3 is made up of 14 amino acids. CDR3 nucleotide sequence: TGTGCCAGCAGCCGAGGACAGGGGGTGGATACGCAGTATTTT. It codes for CASSRGQGVDTQYF.

Regarding this clone: At one end the junction does not follow the germline gene, possibly because of a read error. V gene TRBV7-9 combines with J gene TRBJ1-6; D is undetermined. From germline, CDR1 is SEHNR and CDR2 FQNEAQ (reference sequence). This CDR3 has 12 residues. CDR3 bases: TGTGCCAGCAGCTTATCAAATTCCCCCCTCCACTTT. This codes for CASSLSNSPLHF.

V and J are TRBV30 and TRBJ1-5, with D unclear. The CDR3 spans 13 residues. V lost 1 base, J lost 6 bases, and 10 bases lay in between. The V gene's germline CDR1 is GTSNPN and CDR2 SVGIG (reference sequence). DNA for the CDR3: TGTGCCTGGAGTGCCCAGGTTGGTCAGCCCCAGCATTTT. It codes for CAWSAQVGQPQHF.

This clone was picked up a small number of times. The same CDR3 can be traced to other DNA sequences in this sample. The chain links TRBV10-3 to TRBJ1-5, with D possibly being TRBD1 (6 bases). Germline V gene lookup returns CDR1 ENHRY and CDR2 SYGVKD. The CDR3 covers 15 residues. The V gene lost 5 bases and the J gene lost 0 bases, with 11 bases spanning the gap. In nucleotides, the CDR3 is TGTGCCATCAGTCGGGACAAATATAGCAATCAGCCCCAGCATTTT. Protein sequence: CAISRDKYSNQPQHF.